A single sample is the source of the 31 T cell receptor beta chains below, sequenced in a study of cytomegalovirus exposure and HLA in healthy donors. 13 Jbeta primers and 60 Vbeta primers were used for the PCR. Profiled with immunoSEQ multiplex PCR; TCRdb holds only in-frame clones, not every one. The data hold about 180,000 clones, with 77% observed a single time. The sample taken for sequencing was PBMCs. The receptor source for this set is a young man in good health and CMV-seronegative.

The chain links TRBV6-1 to TRBJ1-1; D not resolved. V was clipped by 6 bases and J by 5 bases, with 10 bases between them. Germline V CDR1 and CDR2: MNHNS, SASEGT. The CDR3 runs 12 residues. CDR3 in amino acids: CASSKANTEAFF. The CDR3 DNA reads TGTGCCAGCAGCAAAGCTAATACTGAAGCTTTCTTT.

The chain is built from TRBV7-2 and TRBJ2-5; possibly TRBD1 for D (7 bases). CDR3 size: 15 residues. In germline, CDR1 is SGHTA, CDR2 FQGNSA. V lost 5 bases and J lost 5, with 18 bases in between. CDR3 in DNA: TGTGCCAGCAGCCCGACAGGCGCAGGGGGGGAGACCCAGTACTTC. Translating gives CASSPTGAGGETQYF.

Concerning this clone: A read error may account for a junction end that differs from germline. This sample includes further DNA sequences coding for the same CDR3. This rearrangement joins TRBV7-2 to TRBJ2-7; tentatively, D is TRBD2 (6 bases). The CDR3 contains 15 residues. Germline V gene sequence: CDR1 SGHTA, CDR2 FQGNSA. This CDR3 is CASSPTPRGSYEQYF. DNA of the CDR3: TGTGCCAGCAGCCCAACCCCCCGGGGGTCCTACGAGCAGTATTTC. Full variable domain (rest looked up from reference TRBV7-2 and TRBJ2-7): GAGVSQSPSNKVTEKGKDVELRCDPISGHTALYWYRQSLGQGLEFLIYFQGNSAPDKSGLPSDRFSAERTGGSVSTLTIQRTQQEDSAVYLCASSPTPRGSYEQYFGPGTRLTVT.

J is TRBJ2-2 and V is TRBV4-1; TRBD1 matches 8 bases. The CDR3 sequence is 15 residues long. V gave up 5 bases and J gave up 5 bases; unmatched junction bases: 7. CDR1 and CDR2 (germline): MGHRA, YSYEKL. CDR3 region: CASSGQGAGTGELFF. The CDR3 DNA reads as TGCGCCAGCAGCGGGCAGGGGGCCGGAACCGGGGAGCTGTTTTTT.

The V gene is TRBV20-1, the J gene TRBJ2-1; unclear D gene. This CDR3 region has 11 residues. The germline V and J ends were trimmed by 6 bases and 0 bases, with 3 bases remaining between them. Germline loops: CDR1 DFQATT, CDR2 SNEGSKA (reference sequence). The CDR3 coding sequence is TGCAGTGCCAACTCCTACAATGAGCAGTTCTTC. Protein product: CSANSYNEQFF.

The chain has TRBV19 and TRBJ1-1, with TRBD1 matching over 7 bases. CDR3 length: 13 amino acids. Trimming at V came to 6 bases and at J to 4 bases, leaving 5 bases not matched to a gene. Germline CDR1 reads LNHDA; CDR2 reads SQIVND (reference sequence). CDR3 nucleotides: TGTGCCAGTAGAAACAGGGGTGGCACTGAAGCTTTCTTT. Translated: CASRNRGGTEAFF.

This chain connects TRBV6-1 to TRBJ2-5; 12 bases align to TRBD2. With V trimmed by 5 bases and J by 0 bases, 1 base remained unmatched. The CDR3 consists of 15 residues. CDR1 MNHNS and CDR2 SASEGT come from the germline V gene. CDR3 region: CASSTSGGYQETQYF. For the CDR3, the DNA is TGTGCCAGCAGTACTAGCGGGGGGTACCAAGAGACCCAGTACTTC.

The DNA of the CDR3 is TGTGCCAGCAGTGAAGCCTCAGGGGATGAGCAGTTCTTC. Protein: CASSEASGDEQFF. The J gene is TRBJ2-1, the V gene TRBV6-1; a weak D match, TRBD1 (6 bases). Germline V lookup: CDR1 MNHNS, CDR2 SASEGT. V was pared by 0 bases and J by 8 bases, with 8 bases between. The CDR3 covers 13 residues.

The chain combines TRBV5-1 with TRBJ1-2; D is unresolved. Trimming left V 0 bases short and J 4 bases short, with 10 bases between. CDR1 SGHRS and CDR2 YFSETQ come from the germline V gene. This CDR3 has 14 residues. CDR3 bases: TGCGCCAGCAGCTTGGGTGAGAGAATCTATGGCTACACCTTC. It codes for CASSLGERIYGYTF.

The J gene is TRBJ2-7, the V gene TRBV6-6; tentatively, D is TRBD2 (6 bases). The V end lost 0 bases, the J end lost 6 bases, and 15 bases lay between the germline ends. This CDR3 is built from 15 residues. Germline V gene sequence: CDR1 MNHNY, CDR2 SVGAGI (reference sequence). CDR3 loop: CASSYSAQGGGEQYF. Written as DNA, the CDR3 is TGTGCCAGCAGTTACTCGGCTCAGGGAGGTGGCGAGCAGTACTTC.

This chain links TRBV2 with TRBJ2-3; 7 bases align to TRBD2. The ends lost 10 bases at V and 2 bases at J; junction bases unmatched: 12. This CDR3 comprises 15 residues. Germline lookup yields CDR1 SNHLY and CDR2 FYNNEI. The CDR3 reads CAISNIAGVTDTQYF. In nucleotides, the CDR3 is TGTGCCATCTCGAACATTGCGGGGGTCACAGATACGCAGTATTTT. The whole variable domain, filled in from reference TRBV2 and TRBJ2-3, reads EPEVTQTPSHQVTQMGQEVILRCVPISNHLYFYWYRQILGQKVEFLVSFYNNEISEKSEIFDDQFSVERPDGSNFTLKIRSTKLEDSAMYFCAISNIAGVTDTQYFGPGTRLTVL.

The V call is TRBV28, the J call TRBJ2-1; 9 nucleotides agree with TRBD1. Germline CDR1 is MDHEN and CDR2 is SYDVKM. The CDR3 runs to 17 residues. Unmatched junction bases numbered 10, after V lost 6 bases and J lost 1 base. The CDR3 DNA reads TGTGCCAGCAGGCCCGGACAGGGGATCGCGTCCTACAATGAGCAGTTCTTC. Its translation: CASRPGQGIASYNEQFF.

The chain joins TRBV4-1 to TRBJ2-2; a weak D match, TRBD1 (5 bases). V was pared by 2 bases and J by 6 bases, with 13 bases between. The length of the CDR3 is 15 residues. Germline CDR1 is MGHRA and CDR2 is YSYEKL. CDR3 DNA sequence: TGCGCCAGCAGCCAATCTCGGACAATCGCCGGGGAGCTGTTTTTT. It specifies CASSQSRTIAGELFF.

The chain recombines TRBV19 with TRBJ2-1, with 9 bases lining up with TRBD2. V lost 3 bases, J lost 1 base, and 10 bases stayed unmatched. The CDR3 has 18 residues. CDR1 and CDR2 (germline): LNHDA, SQIVND (reference sequence). The DNA of the CDR3 is TGTGCCAGTAGTATTGCTAGCGGGGCCACCCGGTCCTACAATGAGCAGTTCTTC. Translation: CASSIASGATRSYNEQFF.

V and J are TRBV28 and TRBJ2-2, with TRBD1 as a possible D gene (6 bases). The germline V gene has CDR1 MDHEN and CDR2 SYDVKM. The CDR3 contains 14 residues. Trimming stripped 6 bases from V and 4 bases from J, with 12 bases between. The CDR3 DNA follows: TGTGCCAGCAGCCGAACAGGGACCACCGGGGAGCTGTTTTTT. The encoded protein is CASSRTGTTGELFF.

This sequence joins TRBV5-1 and TRBJ1-2; maybe TRBD1 (6 bases). V lost 0 bases to trimming and J lost 5 bases, with 11 bases between them. Germline CDR1 reads SGHRS; CDR2 reads YFSETQ. This CDR3 spans 14 amino acids. The CDR3 nucleotides are TGCGCCAGCAGCTTGGGGACAGACCTTTATGGCTACACCTTC. It codes for CASSLGTDLYGYTF.

J is TRBJ2-3 and V is TRBV19; 11 positions match TRBD2. This CDR3 contains 17 residues. From germline, CDR1 is LNHDA and CDR2 SQIVND (reference sequence). Germline trimming cut 2 bases from V and 7 bases from J; bases unmatched to any gene: 11. CDR3 region: CASSIPGEGLAGYTQYF. The CDR3 coding sequence is TGTGCCAGTAGTATACCTGGTGAAGGACTAGCGGGTTATACGCAGTATTTT.

The V gene is TRBV5-1, the J gene TRBJ2-7; 10 nucleotides line up with TRBD1. CDR1 and CDR2 (germline): SGHRS, YFSETQ. The ends lost 2 bases at V and 5 bases at J; junction bases unmatched: 7. This CDR3 spans 15 amino acids. For the CDR3, the DNA is TGCGCCAGCAGCTTCTCCCGGACAGGGGGTGACGAGCAGTACTTC. It translates to CASSFSRTGGDEQYF.

The chain recombines TRBV7-9 with TRBJ2-7; D remains ambiguous. Per germline, CDR1 SEHNR and CDR2 FQNEAQ (reference sequence). CDR3 length equals 13 residues. V dropped 5 bases and J dropped 4 bases, with 12 bases sitting between them. CDR3 in amino acids: CASSVALGYEQYF. CDR3 DNA: TGTGCCAGCAGCGTCGCCCTCGGGTACGAGCAGTACTTC.

The genes are TRBV2 and TRBJ2-7, with TRBD1 as a possible D gene (6 bases). Germline CDR1 SNHLY, CDR2 FYNNEI. There are 15 residues in the CDR3. Trimming removed 8 bases at V and 2 bases at J, with 19 bases between. Here the CDR3 reads CASGSRQVVAYEQYF. CDR3 DNA: TGTGCCAGCGGGTCTCGACAGGTGGTCGCCTACGAGCAGTACTTC.

The chain recombines TRBV13 with TRBJ1-1; the D is unclear. The CDR3 length is 12 residues. The germline V and J ends were trimmed by 2 bases and 8 bases, with 9 bases remaining between them. Per the germline V gene, CDR1 is PRHDT and CDR2 is FYEKMQ (reference sequence). DNA for the CDR3: TGTGCCAGCAGCTTAAGAGGCATCGAAGCTTTCTTT. Its translation is CASSLRGIEAFF.

The V call is TRBV4-3, the J call TRBJ1-4, with D perhaps TRBD1 (5 bases). The CDR3 loop spans 17 amino acids. V was clipped by 0 bases and J by 7 bases, with 18 bases between them. Germline CDR1 reads LGHNA; CDR2 reads YSLEER. This CDR3 reads CASSQDGPQGGGEKLFF. CDR3 sequence (DNA): TGCGCCAGCAGCCAAGATGGGCCCCAGGGAGGCGGTGAAAAACTGTTTTTT.

This clone was observed a handful of times. The chain is built from TRBV6-5 and TRBJ2-7, with TRBD1 matching over 7 bases. The junction had 4 bases not matched to a gene; V was cut back by 2 bases and J by 3 bases. Germline CDR1 and CDR2: MNHEY and SVGAGI. The CDR3 has 14 amino acids. DNA of the CDR3: TGTGCCAGCAGTTACGGGACAGTCCGCTACGAGCAGTACTTC. Translating gives CASSYGTVRYEQYF.

The chain carries TRBV9 and TRBJ1-2; D gene unclear. V was shortened by 4 bases and J by 1 base, with 8 bases between the two germline ends. CDR3 length: 13 residues. Germline lookup yields CDR1 SGDLS and CDR2 YYNGEE. CDR3 residues: CASSPSGNYGYTF. The CDR3 DNA sequence: TGTGCCAGCAGCCCGTCGGGTAACTATGGCTACACCTTC.

V usage is TRBV15 and J usage is TRBJ1-1; D is ambiguous. V was clipped by 1 base and J by 3 bases, with 9 bases between them. CDR1 and CDR2 (germline): LNHNV, YYDKDF (reference sequence). The CDR3 is 14 amino acids. CDR3 coding DNA: TGTGCCACCAGCAGAGCCGGGTATTACACTGAAGCTTTCTTT. As protein: CATSRAGYYTEAFF. Complete variable domain (other parts from reference TRBV15 and TRBJ1-1): DAMVIQNPRYQVTQFGKPVTLSCSQTLNHNVMYWYQQKSSQAPKLLFHYYDKDFNNEADTPDNFQSRRPNTSFCFLDIRSPGLGDTAMYLCATSRAGYYTEAFFGQGTRLTVV.

The gene calls are TRBV10-3 and TRBJ2-7; 9 positions match TRBD1. CDR3 length equals 13 residues. Germline CDR1 and CDR2: ENHRY and SYGVKD. V lost 6 bases, J lost 2 bases, and 2 bases stayed unmatched. Written as DNA, the CDR3 is TGTGCCATCAGACAGGGGGCGACCTACGAGCAGTACTTC. Its protein is CAIRQGATYEQYF.

The chain uses TRBV30 and TRBJ1-2, with D possibly matching TRBD1 (6 bases). Germline CDR1 is GTSNPN and CDR2 is SVGIG (reference sequence). This CDR3 has 13 residues. The ends were cut back, 3 bases at V and 10 bases at J, with 18 bases in the middle. CDR3 bases: TGTGCCTGGAGCAGGGGCGACTCTATGGACTACACCTTC. Translating it yields CAWSRGDSMDYTF.

This chain connects TRBV7-8 to TRBJ1-2; a possible D gene is TRBD1 (6 bases). Germline CDR1 reads SGHVS; CDR2 reads FQNEAQ. V dropped 1 base and J dropped 6 bases, with 15 bases sitting between them. This CDR3 comprises 15 residues. DNA of the CDR3: TGTGCCAGCAGCTTAGGATGGGGGCGAACCGATGGCTACACCTTC. Its translation: CASSLGWGRTDGYTF.

The genes are TRBV2 and TRBJ2-1; 8 nucleotides line up with TRBD1. Germline loops: CDR1 SNHLY, CDR2 FYNNEI. The CDR3 loop spans 15 amino acids. J gave up 10 bases and V 6 bases, and 14 bases lay outside the gene matches. The CDR3 is CASRQQDQGAREQFF. For the CDR3, the DNA is TGTGCCAGCAGACAACAGGACCAGGGGGCACGCGAGCAGTTCTTC.

V gene TRBV19 combines with J gene TRBJ2-6, with TRBD1 matching 9 bases. The germline V gene encodes CDR1 LNHDA and CDR2 SQIVND (reference sequence). CDR3 length: 16 amino acids. The V gene end was trimmed by 8 bases and the J gene end by 2 bases; junction bases not matched to a gene: 7. CDR3 in DNA: TGTGCCAGTGTGGACAGGGGCGATGCTGGGGCCAACGTCCTGACTTTC. Translating it yields CASVDRGDAGANVLTF.

V is TRBV10-3 and J is TRBJ2-3, with 12 bases identical to TRBD2. J gave up 4 bases and V 6 bases, and 5 bases lay outside the gene matches. CDR1 is ENHRY and CDR2 is SYGVKD in the germline V gene. The CDR3 runs to 15 residues. CDR3 nucleotide sequence: TGTGCCATCAGCCTAGCGGGGGGGCAAGCAGATACGCAGTATTTT. It encodes CAISLAGGQADTQYF.